These T cell receptor beta chains were read from a single sample in a study of blood T cell repertoires in COVID-19. Sequenced by immunoSEQ multiplex PCR; TCRdb stores in-frame clones only, minus some. The sample holds under 500,000 clones, roughly 89% seen once. Sequenced material: peripheral blood. These receptors originate from a woman between 25 and 40 years old with acute or convalescent COVID-19. Each CDR3 is given with its conserved first and last residue.

v_call	j_call	cdr3_aa
TRBV6-5	TRBJ1-5	CASSSLGQGHIQPQHF
TRBV13	TRBJ2-7	CASSSRRSGGGYEQYF
TRBV19	TRBJ2-1	CASSQSGTSGGPWDNEQFF
TRBV25-1	TRBJ2-3	CASSPQRSYTDTQYF
TRBV2	TRBJ2-3	CASRQTPDTQYF
TRBV4-1	TRBJ2-7	CASSQTGSGEQYF
TRBV4-1	TRBJ1-1	CASSPTGGEAFF
TRBV25-1	TRBJ2-5	CASSEMLTGGMETQYF
TRBV4-2	TRBJ2-5	CASSQASGFGARETQYF
TRBV19	TRBJ2-5	CASSIRDRVQETQYF
TRBV27	TRBJ1-6	CASSPDRGFTYSPLHF
TRBV4-1	TRBJ1-2	CASSQGTGLYGYTF
TRBV7-2	TRBJ2-5	CASSLGPGTGGTQYF
TRBV18	TRBJ2-1	CASSTTGTSGVYNEQFF
TRBV19	TRBJ2-7	CASSPTGTGVHEQYF
TRBV18	TRBJ2-3	CASSPSSGDPSTDTQYF
TRBV5-1	TRBJ2-5	CASSLGVLAGGETQYF
TRBV5-1	TRBJ1-1	CASSLQPGQGTTEAFF
TRBV28	TRBJ1-1	CASSLLSFRGGTEAFF
TRBV25-1	TRBJ2-1	CASSEWVASGVNEQFF
TRBV6-6	TRBJ2-7	CASSYGRGLEQYF
TRBV2	TRBJ2-2	CASSKDRGHTGELFF
TRBV12-3/TRBV12-4	TRBJ2-2	CASSFSNTGELFF
TRBV2	TRBJ1-4	CATRAQTENEKLFF
TRBV9	TRBJ2-1	CASSVGTGDNEQFF
TRBV7-3	TRBJ2-3	CASSLGTSGDTQYF
TRBV25-1	TRBJ2-2	CASSDNPGLNTGELFF
TRBV9	TRBJ2-3	CASSVGEGLRTDTQYF
TRBV6-6	TRBJ2-3	CASTGRGGANTDTQYF
TRBV12-3/TRBV12-4	TRBJ1-1	CASSPGVRTEAFF
TRBV27	TRBJ2-2	CASSPNTGELFF
TRBV7-2	TRBJ2-3	CASSLGGVLWPNTDTQYF
TRBV6-5	TRBJ2-1	CASRFTGGQGEQFF
TRBV27	TRBJ2-7	CASSPIVFLAGPSYEQYF
TRBV25-1	TRBJ1-3	CASSDANSGNTIYF
TRBV5-5	TRBJ2-1	CASSLAGTGIGEQFF
TRBV20-1	TRBJ2-1	CSAYRDGQFF
TRBV6-2/TRBV6-3	TRBJ2-1	CASSYGPLAGVNEQFF
TRBV24-1	TRBJ1-1	CATSGPGADTEAFF
TRBV6-4	TRBJ2-1	CASSDSFRQALNEQFF
TRBV5-1	TRBJ1-4	CASSGSGTVNEKLFF
TRBV5-4	TRBJ2-7	CASSQISRNSYEQYF
TRBV11-2	TRBJ2-1	CASSFSQGGIGEQFF
TRBV11-2	TRBJ2-7	CASSLEYNYEQYF
TRBV19	TRBJ1-5	CASALGQGWSQPQHF
TRBV27	TRBJ1-6	CASSDRRTGVNSPLHF
TRBV7-3	TRBJ2-5	CASSPHGPNRGAETQYF
TRBV30	TRBJ1-5	CAWSEHYSNQPQHF
TRBV6-2/TRBV6-3	TRBJ1-5	CASSYADRYSNQPQHF
TRBV2	TRBJ2-4	CASSRDTQNIQYF
TRBV7-9	TRBJ1-5	CASSQDRVNQPQHF
TRBV4-1	TRBJ2-7	CASSQDLAGIGYEQYF
TRBV4-1	TRBJ1-2	CASSQVQTGTGRYGYTF
TRBV2	TRBJ1-2	CASREGGGGYTF
TRBV7-9	TRBJ1-2	CASSPTGWANYGYTF
TRBV2	TRBJ2-5	CASRTTRQETQYF
TRBV2	TRBJ2-1	CASISLSGGYNEQFF
TRBV5-1	TRBJ2-5	CASSLPTAGGQETQYF
TRBV4-1	TRBJ1-2	CASSQDNGVYGYTF
TRBV5-1	TRBJ2-7	CASRLGTGSSYEQYF